Below, one TCR beta chain is given with its context. A much more abundant neighbour one base away suggests this may be a read error. Time point: newly diagnosed GD, antithyroid drugs for less than 3 months. PBMC RNA was the source of the TCR library. The sample belongs to a study of regulatory T cells in long-lasting Graves disease. From germline, CDR1 is MNHEY and CDR2 SVGEGT. CDR3 length: 14 amino acids. V lost 4 bases and J 6 bases, leaving 13 bases between the germline ends. Researchers made TCR beta libraries by using iRepertoire HTBI primers and running Arm-PCR on CDR3 regions. TCRdb reprocessed the multiplex PCR reads via MiXCR and lists one record per CDR3 protein. The sample yields hundreds of thousands of distinct CDR3 sequences, approximately 15% seen once. These data also featured in a second study, about T cells in Graves' hyperthyroidism and ophthalmopathy.

Sequenced material: peripheral blood mononuclear cells (PBMCs), taken at new diagnosis, from a patient treated with antithyroid drugs. V and J are TRBV6-2 or TRBV6-3 and TRBJ1-5; D is unclear. The TCR was taken from a woman aged 25-40 years with Graves disease. The CDR3 sequence: CASSSQYEGQPQHF. In nucleotides, the CDR3 is TGTGCCAGCAGTTCTCAATACGAGGGTCAGCCCCAGCATTTT.